These T cell receptor beta chains were read from a single sample in a study of OX40 agonist ivuxolimab in advanced cancers. Measured with immunoSEQ multiplex PCR; TCRdb has only the in-frame clones, and not every one. The table records some 43,000 clones, around 87% of them present only once. This specimen was CD4+ or CD8+ T cells sorted from blood, taken in a trial of the OX40 agonist ivuxolimab. The receptors here all came from an adult with an advanced solid tumor such as melanoma, head and neck, liver or kidney cancer. Both conserved end residues are part of each CDR3. Each record gives: CDR3 length, V gene, J gene, CDR3 protein.

len: 14
v_gene: TRBV5-4
j_gene: TRBJ2-7
CDR3aa: CASSLDKRSYEQYF

len: 15
v_gene: TRBV9
j_gene: TRBJ2-1
CDR3aa: CASSAVRSSLDEQFF

len: 15
v_gene: TRBV6-5
j_gene: TRBJ1-2
CDR3aa: CASRGPGPGGYGYTF

len: 19
v_gene: TRBV30
j_gene: TRBJ2-7
CDR3aa: CAWSRLVGTSGQSSYEQYF

len: 15
v_gene: TRBV18
j_gene: TRBJ2-5
CDR3aa: CASSPQAPPQETQYF

len: 14
v_gene: TRBV9
j_gene: TRBJ1-6
CDR3aa: CASSPRPANSPLHF

len: 16
v_gene: TRBV15
j_gene: TRBJ2-7
CDR3aa: CATSMRGRGRTYEQYF

len: 14
v_gene: TRBV29-1
j_gene: TRBJ2-5
CDR3aa: CSVAASGGPETQYF

len: 14
v_gene: TRBV5-1
j_gene: TRBJ2-4
CDR3aa: CASSPQEGENIQYF

len: 13
v_gene: TRBV11-3
j_gene: TRBJ2-1
CDR3aa: CASSLISDNEQFF

len: 15
v_gene: TRBV6-1
j_gene: TRBJ2-5
CDR3aa: CASSDGQGVLETQYF

len: 12
v_gene: TRBV6-4
j_gene: TRBJ2-3
CDR3aa: CASSAGEDTQYF

len: 15
v_gene: TRBV7-2
j_gene: NA
CDR3aa: CASSLGEGDSYEQYF

len: 14
v_gene: TRBV19
j_gene: TRBJ1-5
CDR3aa: CASSVGPQGQPQHF

len: 12
v_gene: TRBV10-3
j_gene: TRBJ2-7
CDR3aa: CAISDRGDEQYF

len: 16
v_gene: TRBV7-8
j_gene: TRBJ2-2
CDR3aa: CASSPQAGGLSGELFF

len: 16
v_gene: TRBV18
j_gene: TRBJ1-4
CDR3aa: CASSRQGGFVDEKLFF

len: 11
v_gene: TRBV28
j_gene: TRBJ2-7
CDR3aa: CASSRSPEQYF

len: 15
v_gene: TRBV19
j_gene: TRBJ1-1
CDR3aa: CASSTPAGLGSEAFF

len: 14
v_gene: TRBV5-4
j_gene: TRBJ2-4
CDR3aa: CASSLAGVGNIQYF

len: 19
v_gene: TRBV29-1
j_gene: TRBJ2-3
CDR3aa: CSVEGQGLAGLASTDTQYF

len: 9
v_gene: TRBV6-1
j_gene: TRBJ2-7
CDR3aa: CAIRYEQYF

len: 13
v_gene: TRBV5-4
j_gene: TRBJ2-6
CDR3aa: CASSLSGANVLTF

len: 16
v_gene: TRBV7-7
j_gene: TRBJ2-2
CDR3aa: CASSLQSGANTGELFF

len: 13
v_gene: TRBV29-1
j_gene: TRBJ1-1
CDR3aa: CSANPLGGGEAFF

len: 15
v_gene: TRBV5-6
j_gene: TRBJ2-3
CDR3aa: CASSMTGMMGVVLYF

len: 12
v_gene: TRBV9
j_gene: TRBJ1-3
CDR3aa: CASSAEGSTIYF

len: 11
v_gene: TRBV11-2
j_gene: TRBJ2-7
CDR3aa: CASSFLSEQYF

len: 15
v_gene: TRBV7-3
j_gene: TRBJ2-1
CDR3aa: CASRNSRGPNNEQFF

len: 13
v_gene: TRBV18
j_gene: TRBJ1-1
CDR3aa: CASSPLVDAEAFF

len: 13
v_gene: TRBV5-8
j_gene: TRBJ2-7
CDR3aa: CASTPDRTYEQYF

len: 17
v_gene: TRBV7-8
j_gene: TRBJ2-1
CDR3aa: CASSLRQGGSSYNEQFF

len: 14
v_gene: TRBV5-1
j_gene: TRBJ2-5
CDR3aa: CASSLVPGTETQYF

len: 12
v_gene: TRBV30
j_gene: TRBJ2-5
CDR3aa: CAWSVQQQTQYF

len: 15
v_gene: TRBV6-6
j_gene: TRBJ2-7
CDR3aa: CASSPRTSGTYEQYF

len: 14
v_gene: TRBV15
j_gene: TRBJ1-2
CDR3aa: CATSSRTPAGGYTF

len: 15
v_gene: TRBV18
j_gene: TRBJ2-3
CDR3aa: CASSLDATFTDTQYF

len: 16
v_gene: TRBV5-8
j_gene: TRBJ2-7
CDR3aa: CASSFNPSGSIYEQYF

len: 14
v_gene: TRBV7-6
j_gene: TRBJ2-6
CDR3aa: CASSPSSGANVLTF

len: 14
v_gene: TRBV6-6
j_gene: TRBJ2-5
CDR3aa: CASSVTGASETQYF

len: 17
v_gene: TRBV18
j_gene: TRBJ2-3
CDR3aa: CASSPGGGTGSPDTQYF

len: 17
v_gene: TRBV5-1
j_gene: TRBJ1-3
CDR3aa: CASSLEGGRNSGNTIYF

len: 15
v_gene: TRBV6-1
j_gene: TRBJ1-5
CDR3aa: CASSEARGQNQPQHF

len: 12
v_gene: TRBV4-2
j_gene: TRBJ2-7
CDR3aa: CASSQDPYEQYF

len: 15
v_gene: TRBV7-2
j_gene: TRBJ2-5
CDR3aa: CASSFGREGLETQYF

len: 15
v_gene: TRBV7-9
j_gene: TRBJ2-1
CDR3aa: CASSWGPGVRAGQFF

len: 14
v_gene: TRBV7-9
j_gene: TRBJ1-3
CDR3aa: CASRDSSSGNTIYF

len: 14
v_gene: TRBV18
j_gene: TRBJ2-7
CDR3aa: CASSPPGQPYEQYF

len: 15
v_gene: TRBV7-9
j_gene: TRBJ2-7
CDR3aa: CASSLGTGITYEQYF

len: 14
v_gene: TRBV2
j_gene: TRBJ2-2
CDR3aa: CASSASGVSGELFF

len: 14
v_gene: TRBV9
j_gene: TRBJ1-6
CDR3aa: CASSLTGANSPLHF